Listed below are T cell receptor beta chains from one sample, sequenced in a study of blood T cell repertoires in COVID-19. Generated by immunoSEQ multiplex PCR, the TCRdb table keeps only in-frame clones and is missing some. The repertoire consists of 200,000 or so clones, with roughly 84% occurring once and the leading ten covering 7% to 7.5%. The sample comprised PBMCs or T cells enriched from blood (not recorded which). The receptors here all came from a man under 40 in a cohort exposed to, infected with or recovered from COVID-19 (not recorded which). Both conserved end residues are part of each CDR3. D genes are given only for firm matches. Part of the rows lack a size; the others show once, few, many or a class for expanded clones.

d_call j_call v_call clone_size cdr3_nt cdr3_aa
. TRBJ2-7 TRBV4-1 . TGCGCCAGCAGCCAGCGGCTTTCTACCTACGAGCAGTACTTC CASSQRLSTYEQYF
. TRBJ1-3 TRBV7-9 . TGTGCCAGCAGCTTATCCGGGGGGCTGGCTGGAAACACCATATATTTT CASSLSGGLAGNTIYF
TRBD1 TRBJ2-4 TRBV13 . TGTGCCAGCACCCTAAGGGGGACAGGGGTGTGGGACATTCAGTACTTC CASTLRGTGVWDIQYF
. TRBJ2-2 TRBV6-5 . TGTGCCAGCAGTAGTGGCTTCTCGGGTCCCGGGGAGCTGTTTTTT CASSSGFSGPGELFF
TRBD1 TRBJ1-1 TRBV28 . TGTGCCAGCAGTTTAGGTGGGACAGGGTACCCGGGAGCTTTCTTT CASSLGGTGYPGAFF
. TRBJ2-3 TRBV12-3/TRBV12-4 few TGTGCCAGCAGCTTAACTCGGAGGGATACGCAGTATTTT CASSLTRRDTQYF
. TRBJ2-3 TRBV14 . TGTGCCACCCGGTATTGGGAGCGAATAGTTATCACAGATACGCAGTATTTT CATRYWERIVITDTQYF
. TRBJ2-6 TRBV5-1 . TGCGCCAGCAGCTGGAAGACAGGAAGCTCTGGGGCCAACGTCCTGACTTTC CASSWKTGSSGANVLTF
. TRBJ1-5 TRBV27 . TGTGCCAGCAGTTTGGCAGGGAATCAGCCCCAGCATTTT CASSLAGNQPQHF
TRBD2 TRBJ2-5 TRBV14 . TGTGCCAGCAGCCCACCAGGGACTAGCGGACAAGAGACCCAGTACTTC CASSPPGTSGQETQYF
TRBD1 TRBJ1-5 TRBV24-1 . TGTGCCACCAGTGCCGGGGACAGGGGAGGCAATCAGCCCCAGCATTTT CATSAGDRGGNQPQHF
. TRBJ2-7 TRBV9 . TGTGCCAGCAGCCCCACGGCGGGGAGCTCCTACGAGCAGTACTTC CASSPTAGSSYEQYF
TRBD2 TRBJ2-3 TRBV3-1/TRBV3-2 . TGTGCCAGCAGCCCCCTAGCGGGAAGCACAGATACGCAGTATTTT CASSPLAGSTDTQYF
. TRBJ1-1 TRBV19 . TGTGCCAGTAAAGAGGAGGAGGGGCAGGGAGGGCTTTTACCCTATATGAACACTGAAGCTTTCTTT CASKEEEGQGGLLPYMNTEAFF
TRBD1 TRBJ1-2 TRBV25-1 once TGTGCCAGCAGACCTGGACAGGGACCCAACTATGGCTACACCTTC CASRPGQGPNYGYTF
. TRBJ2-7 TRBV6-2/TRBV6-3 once TGTGCCAGCAGTTACTCCAACGAGCAGTACTTC CASSYSNEQYF
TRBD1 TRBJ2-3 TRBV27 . TGTGCCAGCAGTTTATTAAGGGGGCTCGGCACAGATACGCAGTATTTT CASSLLRGLGTDTQYF
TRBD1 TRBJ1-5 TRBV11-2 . TGTGCCAGCAGCGTCGACAGGGGAGGTCAGCCCCAGCATTTT CASSVDRGGQPQHF
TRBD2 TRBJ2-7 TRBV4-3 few TGCGCCAGCAGCCAAGGGACTAGCGGGATAGGATCCTACGAGCAGTACTTC CASSQGTSGIGSYEQYF
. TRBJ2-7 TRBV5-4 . TGTGCCAGCAGCTTGGAACTTAGCTCCTACGAGCAGTACTTC CASSLELSSYEQYF
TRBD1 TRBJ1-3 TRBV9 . TGTGCCAGCAGCGGAATCCAGAAACAGGGGCCCTACTCTGGAAACACCATATATTTT CASSGIQKQGPYSGNTIYF
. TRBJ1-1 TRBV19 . TGTGCCAGTAGTATTAGATGGGAGACATTGAACACTGAAGCTTTCTTT CASSIRWETLNTEAFF
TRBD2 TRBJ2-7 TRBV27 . TGTGCCAGCAGTTCCAGATCACTAGCGGTTTACGAGCAGTACTTC CASSSRSLAVYEQYF
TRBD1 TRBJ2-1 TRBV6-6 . TGTGCCAGCAGGGGTAGACAGGGGTCCTACAATGAGCAGTTCTTC CASRGRQGSYNEQFF
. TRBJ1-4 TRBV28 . TGTGCCAGCAGTTTAGGCAGGTTTGAAAAACTGTTTTTT CASSLGRFEKLFF
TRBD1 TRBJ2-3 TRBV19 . TGTGCCAGTACGGAGGGACAGGGGTTTGCAGATACGCAGTATTTT CASTEGQGFADTQYF
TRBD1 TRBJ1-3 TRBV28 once TGTGCCAGCAGTTTGGGGACAGGGACGGGAAACACCATATATTTT CASSLGTGTGNTIYF
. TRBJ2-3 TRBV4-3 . TGCGCCAGCAGCTCTATGAATACGCAGTATTTT CASSSMNTQYF
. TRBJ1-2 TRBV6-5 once TGTGCCAGCAGTTATACAGGGTATGGCTACACCTTC CASSYTGYGYTF
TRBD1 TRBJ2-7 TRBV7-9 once TGTGCCAGCAGCCCTCTAGGACAGGGGGCCTACGAGCAGTACTTC CASSPLGQGAYEQYF
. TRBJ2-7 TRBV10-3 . TGTGCCATCAGTGAGTCGAGGTACGAGCAGTACTTC CAISESRYEQYF
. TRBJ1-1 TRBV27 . TGTGCCAGCAGACGAGGGAACACTGAAGCTTTCTTT CASRRGNTEAFF
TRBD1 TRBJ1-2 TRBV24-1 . TGTGCCACCAGTGACGCGGACAGGGACTATGGCTACACCTTC CATSDADRDYGYTF
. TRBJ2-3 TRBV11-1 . TGTGCCAGCAGCTTGGGTTCAGGGCGGACAGATACGCAGTATTTT CASSLGSGRTDTQYF
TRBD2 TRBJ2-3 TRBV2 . TGTGCCAGCAGTGATGGGACTAGCGTCACGGTGTATACGCAGTATTTT CASSDGTSVTVYTQYF
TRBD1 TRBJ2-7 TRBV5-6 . TGTGCCAGCAGCTTGACAGGGGACGAGCAGTACTTC CASSLTGDEQYF
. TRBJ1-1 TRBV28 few TGTGCCAGCAGTTTTAGCGGGGCGGGCACTGAAGCTTTCTTT CASSFSGAGTEAFF
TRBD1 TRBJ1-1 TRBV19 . TGTGCCAGTAGTATAGTAGGGGGCAGGACTGAAGCTTTCTTT CASSIVGGRTEAFF
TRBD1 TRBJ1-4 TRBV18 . TGTGCCAGCTCACCACCGGGAGACAGGGTTGTTTCGGCTAATGAAAAACTGTTTTTT CASSPPGDRVVSANEKLFF
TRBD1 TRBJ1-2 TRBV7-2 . TGTGCCAGCAGGGGACAGGGATCCTATGGCTACACCTTC CASRGQGSYGYTF
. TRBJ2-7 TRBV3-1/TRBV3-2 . TGTGCCAGCAGCCGCGGCTACCGCTACGAGCAGTACTTC CASSRGYRYEQYF
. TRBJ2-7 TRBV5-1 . TGCGCCAGCAGCTTGGGGCTTTCCAAGGAGCAGTACTTC CASSLGLSKEQYF
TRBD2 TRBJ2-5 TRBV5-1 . TGCGCCAGTTTCCTAGCGGGAGGGCCTTTAGGTCGGGAGACCCAGTACTTC CASFLAGGPLGRETQYF
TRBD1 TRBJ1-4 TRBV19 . TGTGCCAGTAGTCCCCGACAGGGGGCGACGGAACTGTTTTTT CASSPRQGATELFF
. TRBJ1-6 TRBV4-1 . TGCGCCAGCAGCCAAAATAGGGGGAACGATTCACCCCTCCACTTT CASSQNRGNDSPLHF
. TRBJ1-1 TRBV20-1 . TGCAGTGCCCTGACGGAGGGAGCTTTCTTT CSALTEGAFF
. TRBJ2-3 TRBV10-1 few TGCGCCAGCAGTGAGTCGGGGGGAGCAGATACGCAGTATTTT CASSESGGADTQYF
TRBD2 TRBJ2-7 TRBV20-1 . TGCACTGCTTGGACTAGCGGCGAGCAGTACTTC CTAWTSGEQYF